What follows are 5 T cell receptor beta chains derived from one specimen sequenced in a study of Ad26.COV2.S vaccination and SARS-CoV-2 variants. Specified treatment: approximately 18 received Ad26.COV2.S at low or high dose, single or two shots; roughly five received placebo; per-sample allocation not given. Specimens were obtained on day 63 following the first vaccine or placebo injection. Libraries were prepared by immunoSEQ multiplex PCR; TCRdb keeps only in-frame clonotypes and omits some of them. There are roughly 300,000 clones in the sample; approximately 90% occur only once, and just under 5% lies in the top ten. The sequencing used peripheral blood, collected in a trial of Ad26.COV2.S vaccine versus placebo. The receptors were gathered from a person between 18 and 59 years old who received the Ad26.COV2.S COVID-19 vaccine or a placebo.

V is TRBV28 and J is TRBJ1-3; a weak D match, TRBD1 (5 bases). CDR3 length: 16 residues. V lost 3 bases, J lost 3 bases, and 15 bases lay in between. Germline V gene data show CDR1 as MDHEN and CDR2 as SYDVKM. For the CDR3, the DNA is TGTGCCAGCAGTTTGGGTGGCGGGGGAGGTGGAAACACCATATATTTT. Its protein is CASSLGGGGGGNTIYF.

This chain joins TRBV5-1 and TRBJ2-7; the D call may be TRBD1 or TRBD2 (7 bases each). Germline V gene lookup returns CDR1 SGHRS and CDR2 YFSETQ. This CDR3 contains 15 residues. V was trimmed by 3 bases and J by 2 bases, leaving 15 bases between them. CDR3 region: CASSWGGQFTYEQYF. The CDR3 coding sequence is TGCGCCAGCAGCTGGGGGGGACAGTTTACCTACGAGCAGTACTTC.

The V gene is TRBV7-2, the J gene TRBJ2-7, with 7 bases lining up with TRBD2. The junction had 6 bases not matched to a gene; V was cut back by 4 bases and J by 0 bases. The CDR3 is 15 amino acids. The germline V gene encodes CDR1 SGHTA and CDR2 FQGNSA. CDR3 nucleotide sequence: TGTGCCAGCAGCTCACGAGCGGGGACCTCCTACGAGCAGTACTTC. It translates to CASSSRAGTSYEQYF.

V gene TRBV19 combines with J gene TRBJ2-2; 10 nucleotides match TRBD2. CDR3 length: 16 amino acids. With V trimmed by 4 bases and J by 7 bases, 9 bases remained unmatched. Germline CDR1 LNHDA, CDR2 SQIVND (reference sequence). Written as DNA, the CDR3 is TGTGCCAGTAGTACTGGAGGACTAGCGGTCAACGGGGAGCTGTTTTTT. Residues: CASSTGGLAVNGELFF.

This chain joins TRBV4-2 and TRBJ2-3, with 8 bases lining up with TRBD2. Trimming removed 0 bases from V and 0 bases from J; junction bases left unmatched: 11. Germline V gene sequence: CDR1 LGHNA, CDR2 YNFKEQ. The CDR3 contains 19 residues. Here the CDR3 DNA reads TGTGCCAGCAGCCAAGATTGGAGGGCTAGCGGGCCTAGCACAGATACGCAGTATTTT. This sequence encodes CASSQDWRASGPSTDTQYF.